This T cell receptor beta chain comes out of a study of blood T cell repertoires in COVID-19. At the level of the study: T cells, B-cell-depleted T cells, or PBMCs supplied cDNA or gDNA.

V was shortened by 5 bases and J by 2 bases, with 15 bases between the two germline ends. In germline, CDR1 is ENHRY, CDR2 SYGVKD. This CDR3 region has 15 residues. Clones were read by immunoSEQ multiplex PCR, and TCRdb kept only the in-frame ones, dropping some. Here the sample spans 300,000 to 500,000 clones, roughly 88% being singletons. Source material: PBMCs or T cells enriched from blood (not recorded which). The TCR comes from a woman aged 25-40 years with acute COVID-19. The chain recombines TRBV10-3 with TRBJ1-1; tentative D call: TRBD1 (5 bases). CDR3 sequence (DNA): TGTGCCATCAGTCCCCCCCCGGGGGGTAACACTGAAGCTTTCTTT. Protein sequence: CAISPPPGGNTEAFF.